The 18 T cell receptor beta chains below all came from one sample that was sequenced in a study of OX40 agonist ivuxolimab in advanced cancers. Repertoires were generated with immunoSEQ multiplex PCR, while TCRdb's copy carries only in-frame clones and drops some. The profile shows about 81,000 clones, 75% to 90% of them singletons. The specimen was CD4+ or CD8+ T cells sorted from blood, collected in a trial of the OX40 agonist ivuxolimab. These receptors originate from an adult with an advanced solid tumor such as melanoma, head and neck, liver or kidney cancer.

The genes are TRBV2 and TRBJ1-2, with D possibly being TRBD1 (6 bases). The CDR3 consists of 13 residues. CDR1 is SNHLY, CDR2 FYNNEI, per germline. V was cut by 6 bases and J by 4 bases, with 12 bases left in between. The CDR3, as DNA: TGTGCCAGCAGGTACAGGGAAGGCTATGGCTACACCTTC. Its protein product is CASRYREGYGYTF. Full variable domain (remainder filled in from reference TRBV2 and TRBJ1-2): EPEVTQTPSHQVTQMGQEVILRCVPISNHLYFYWYRQILGQKVEFLVSFYNNEISEKSEIFDDQFSVERPDGSNFTLKIRSTKLEDSAMYFCASRYREGYGYTFGSGTRLTVV.

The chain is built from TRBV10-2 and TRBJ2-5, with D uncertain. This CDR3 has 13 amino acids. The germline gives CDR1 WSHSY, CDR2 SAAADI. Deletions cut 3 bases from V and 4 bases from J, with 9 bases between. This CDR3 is CASSDNKRETQYF. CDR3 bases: TGCGCCAGCAGTGATAACAAGCGAGAGACCCAGTACTTC.

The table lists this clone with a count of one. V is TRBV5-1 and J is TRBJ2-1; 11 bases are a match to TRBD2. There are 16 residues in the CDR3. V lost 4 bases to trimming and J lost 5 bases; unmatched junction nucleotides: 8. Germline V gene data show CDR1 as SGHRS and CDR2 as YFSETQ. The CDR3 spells CASSLLAGVKNNEQFF. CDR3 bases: TGCGCCAGCAGCCTACTAGCGGGAGTCAAAAACAATGAGCAGTTCTTC.

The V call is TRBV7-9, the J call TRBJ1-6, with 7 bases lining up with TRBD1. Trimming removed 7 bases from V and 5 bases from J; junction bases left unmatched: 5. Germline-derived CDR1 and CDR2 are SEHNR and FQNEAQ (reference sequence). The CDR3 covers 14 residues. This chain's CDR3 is CASIRTGNNSPLHF. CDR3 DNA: TGTGCCAGCATCCGGACAGGCAATAATTCACCCCTCCACTTT.

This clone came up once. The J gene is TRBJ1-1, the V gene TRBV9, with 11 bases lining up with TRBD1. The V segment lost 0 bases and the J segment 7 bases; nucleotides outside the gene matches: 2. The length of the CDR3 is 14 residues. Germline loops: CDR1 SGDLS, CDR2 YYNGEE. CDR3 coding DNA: TGTGCCAGCAGCGTAGGGGACAGGGGGTTTGAAGCTTTCTTT. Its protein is CASSVGDRGFEAFF.

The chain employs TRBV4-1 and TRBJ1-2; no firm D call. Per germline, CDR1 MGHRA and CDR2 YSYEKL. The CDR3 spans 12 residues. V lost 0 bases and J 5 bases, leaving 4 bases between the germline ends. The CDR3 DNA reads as TGCGCCAGCAGCCAAGACGGATATGGCTACACCTTC. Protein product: CASSQDGYGYTF.

The CDR3 nucleotides read TGTGCCAGTAACTCGGGACAGCGCTACGAGCAGTACTTC. This translates into CASNSGQRYEQYF. The chain links TRBV19 to TRBJ2-7; 7 bases align to TRBD1. The CDR3 extends over 13 amino acids. Germline CDR1 and CDR2: LNHDA and SQIVND (reference sequence). V lost 7 bases and J lost 3; bases outside the gene matches: 6.

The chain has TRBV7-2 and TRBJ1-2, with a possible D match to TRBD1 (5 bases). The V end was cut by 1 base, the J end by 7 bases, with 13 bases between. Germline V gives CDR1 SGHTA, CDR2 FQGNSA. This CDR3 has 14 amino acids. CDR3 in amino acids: CASSLVRREAGYTF. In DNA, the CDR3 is TGTGCCAGCAGCTTAGTGCGCAGGGAGGCTGGCTACACCTTC.

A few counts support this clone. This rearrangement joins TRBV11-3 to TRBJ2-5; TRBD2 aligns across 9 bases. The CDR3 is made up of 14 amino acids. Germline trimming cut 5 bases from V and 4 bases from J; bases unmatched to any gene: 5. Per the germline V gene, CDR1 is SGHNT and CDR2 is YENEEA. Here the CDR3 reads CASSPSGGRETQYF. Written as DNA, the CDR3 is TGTGCCAGCAGCCCCAGCGGGGGGCGAGAGACCCAGTACTTC. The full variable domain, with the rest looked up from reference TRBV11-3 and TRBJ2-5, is EAGVVQSPRYKIIEKKQPVAFWCNPISGHNTLYWYLQNLGQGPELLIRYENEEAVDDSQLPKDRFSAERLKGVDSTLKIQPAELGDSAVYLCASSPSGGRETQYFGPGTRLLVL.

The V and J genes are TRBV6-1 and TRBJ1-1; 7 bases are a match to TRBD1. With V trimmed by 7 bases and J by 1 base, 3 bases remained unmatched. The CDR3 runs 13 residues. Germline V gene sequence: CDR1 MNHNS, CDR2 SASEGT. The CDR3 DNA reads TGTGCCAGCAAACAGGGGAAGAACACTGAAGCTTTCTTT. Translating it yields CASKQGKNTEAFF.

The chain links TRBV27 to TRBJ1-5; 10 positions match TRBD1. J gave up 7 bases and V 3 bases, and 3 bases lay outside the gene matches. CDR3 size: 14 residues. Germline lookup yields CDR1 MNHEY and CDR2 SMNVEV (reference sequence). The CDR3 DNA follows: TGTGCCAGCAGTTTCGGACAGGGGGTGCAGCCCCAGCATTTT. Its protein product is CASSFGQGVQPQHF.

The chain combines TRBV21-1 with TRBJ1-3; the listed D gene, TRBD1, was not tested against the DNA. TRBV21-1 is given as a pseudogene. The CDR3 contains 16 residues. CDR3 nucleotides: TGTGCCAGCAGCAAAAGGGACAGATTCTCTGGAAACACCATATATTTT. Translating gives CASSKRDRFSGNTIYF.

In nucleotides, the CDR3 is TGTGCCAGTAGTATAGATCTGGGGGGATGGCCCCAGCATTTT. The encoded protein is CASSIDLGGWPQHF. The rearrangement links TRBV19 to TRBJ1-5; D is possibly TRBD1 (5 bases). Deletions cut 0 bases from V and 9 bases from J, with 12 bases between. This CDR3 is built from 14 residues. Germline V gives CDR1 LNHDA, CDR2 SQIVND (reference sequence). The whole variable domain, remainder taken from reference TRBV19 and TRBJ1-5, is DGGITQSPKYLFRKEGQNVTLSCEQNLNHDAMYWYRQDPGQGLRLIYYSQIVNDFQKGDIAEGYSVSREKKESFPLTVTSAQKNPTAFYLCASSIDLGGWPQHFGDGTRLSIL.

CDR3 in amino acids: CASSDTLADGRYEQYV. The CDR3 DNA reads TGTGCCAGCAGCGATACCCTGGCGGACGGGAGGTACGAGCAGTACGTC. This chain uses TRBV7-3 with TRBJ2-7; TRBD2 matches 7 bases. J lost 4 bases, V lost 5 bases, and 14 bases had no gene match. The germline CDR1 and CDR2 sequences are SGHTA and FQGTGA. CDR3 length equals 16 residues.

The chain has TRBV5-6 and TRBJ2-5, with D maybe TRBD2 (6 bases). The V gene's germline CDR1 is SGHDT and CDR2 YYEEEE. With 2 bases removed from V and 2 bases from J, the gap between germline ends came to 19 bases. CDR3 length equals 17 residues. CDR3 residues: CASSFLGAGSWQETQYF. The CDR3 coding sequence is TGTGCCAGCAGCTTCTTAGGCGCCGGGAGTTGGCAAGAGACCCAGTACTTC.

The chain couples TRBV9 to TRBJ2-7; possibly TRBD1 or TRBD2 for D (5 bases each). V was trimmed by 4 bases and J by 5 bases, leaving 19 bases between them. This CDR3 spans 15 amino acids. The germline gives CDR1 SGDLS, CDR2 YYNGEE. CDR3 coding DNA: TGTGCCAGCAGCCCCCCTGGGGACCCGGTAAACGAGCAGTACTTC. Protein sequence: CASSPPGDPVNEQYF.

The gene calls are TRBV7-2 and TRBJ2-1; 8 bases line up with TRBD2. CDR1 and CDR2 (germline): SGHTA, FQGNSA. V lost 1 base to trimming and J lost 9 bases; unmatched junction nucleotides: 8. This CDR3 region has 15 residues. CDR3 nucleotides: TGTGCCAGCAGCTTAGGAAACGGGAGGGCCGGTGAGCAGTTCTTC. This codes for CASSLGNGRAGEQFF.

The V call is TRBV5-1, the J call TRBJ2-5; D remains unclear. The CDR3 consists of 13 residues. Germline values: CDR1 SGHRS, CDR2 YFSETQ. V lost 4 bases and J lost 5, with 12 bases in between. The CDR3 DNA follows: TGCGCCAGCAGCATGTGGTCAAGGGAGACCCAGTACTTC. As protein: CASSMWSRETQYF.